This TCR beta chain appears in the sequencing data of a study of neurological immune-mediated disorders. As for the cDNA, it was generated by 5'RACE with 10-nucleotide random UMIs. A single record per CDR3 protein comes from TCRdb applying MiXCR to the 5' RACE reads. The table lists about 120,000 distinct CDR3 sequences, 3.2% of them singletons. This clonotype has ten or more counts. The V gene end was trimmed by 6 bases and the J gene end by 8 bases; junction bases not matched to a gene: 11. The V gene's germline CDR1 is DFQATT and CDR2 SNEGSKA (reference sequence). This CDR3 is built from 13 residues.

The sequence was obtained from a woman aged 25 to 39 with multiple sclerosis. The sequencing input was PBMCs. The chain is built from TRBV20-1 and TRBJ2-7; the match to TRBD1 covers 9 bases. CDR3 DNA sequence: TGCAGTGCCAAAACCGGGACAGGGTTACAGCAGTACTTC. Amino acids: CSAKTGTGLQQYF.